This T cell receptor beta chain comes out of a study of blood T cell repertoires in COVID-19. Sequencing used immunoSEQ multiplex PCR; TCRdb keeps in-frame clones, though not all of them. This sample yields about 220,000 clones, of which around four fifths are seen a single time; 4% to 6% belongs to the top ten. The CDR3 covers 12 residues. Germline CDR1 reads SGHDT; CDR2 reads YYEEEE. V was clipped by 1 base and J by 6 bases, with 4 bases between them. This clone has only one observation. This sequence originates from a woman aged 55 to 70 who had recovered from COVID-19. Sequenced: peripheral blood. The rearrangement joins TRBV5-6 to TRBJ2-2; unclear D gene. CDR3 DNA: TGTGCCAGCAGCTTGTTAGCCGGGGAGCTGTTTTTT. This translates into CASSLLAGELFF. The complete variable domain, with remaining parts taken from reference TRBV5-6 and TRBJ2-2, reads DAGVTQSPTHLIKTRGQQVTLRCSPKSGHDTVSWYQQALGQGPQFIFQYYEEEERQRGNFPDRFSGHQFPNYSSELNVNALLLGDSALYLCASSLLAGELFFGEGSRLTVL.